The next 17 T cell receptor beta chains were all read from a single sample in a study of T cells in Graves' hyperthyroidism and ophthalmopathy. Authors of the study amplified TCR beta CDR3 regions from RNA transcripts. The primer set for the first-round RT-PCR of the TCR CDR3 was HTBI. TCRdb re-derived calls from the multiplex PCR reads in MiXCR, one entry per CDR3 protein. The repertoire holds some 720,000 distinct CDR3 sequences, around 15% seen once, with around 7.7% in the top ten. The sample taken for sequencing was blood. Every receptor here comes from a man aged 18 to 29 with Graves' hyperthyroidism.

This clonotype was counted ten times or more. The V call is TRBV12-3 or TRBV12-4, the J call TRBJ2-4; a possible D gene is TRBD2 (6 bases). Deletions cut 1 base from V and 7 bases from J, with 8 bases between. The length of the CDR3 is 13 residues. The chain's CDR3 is CASSLGGMNIQYF. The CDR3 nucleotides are TGTGCCAGCAGTTTAGGCGGGATGAACATTCAGTACTTC.

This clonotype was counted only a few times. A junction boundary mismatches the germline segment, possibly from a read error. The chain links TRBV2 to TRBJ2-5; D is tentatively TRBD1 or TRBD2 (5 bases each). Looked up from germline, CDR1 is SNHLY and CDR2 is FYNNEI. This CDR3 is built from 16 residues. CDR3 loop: CASSTRDGKAGETQYF. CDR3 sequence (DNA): TGCGCCAGCAGCACCCGGGACGGGAAGGCGGGAGAGACCCAGTACTTC.

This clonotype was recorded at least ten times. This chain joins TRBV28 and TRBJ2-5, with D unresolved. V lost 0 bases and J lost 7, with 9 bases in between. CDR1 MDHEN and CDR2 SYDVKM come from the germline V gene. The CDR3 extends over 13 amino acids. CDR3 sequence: CASSLWADGTQYF. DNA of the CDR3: TGTGCCAGCAGTTTATGGGCCGACGGGACCCAGTACTTC. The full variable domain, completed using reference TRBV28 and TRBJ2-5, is DVKVTQSSRYLVKRTGEKVFLECVQDMDHENMFWYRQDPGLGLRLIYFSYDVKMKEKGDIPEGYSVSREKKERFSLILESASTNQTSMYLCASSLWADGTQYFGPGTRLLVL.

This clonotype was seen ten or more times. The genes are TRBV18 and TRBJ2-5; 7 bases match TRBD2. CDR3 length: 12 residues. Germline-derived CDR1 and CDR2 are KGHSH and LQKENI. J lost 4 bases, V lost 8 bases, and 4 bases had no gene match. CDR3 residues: CASSSGGETQYF. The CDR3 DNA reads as TGTGCCAGCAGTTCGGGGGGAGAGACCCAGTACTTC.

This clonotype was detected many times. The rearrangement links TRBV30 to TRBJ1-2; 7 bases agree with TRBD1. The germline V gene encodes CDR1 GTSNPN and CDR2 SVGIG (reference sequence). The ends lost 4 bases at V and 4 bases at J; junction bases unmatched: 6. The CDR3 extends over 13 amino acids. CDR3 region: CAWTGGFGYGYTF. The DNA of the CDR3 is TGTGCCTGGACAGGGGGTTTTGGCTATGGCTACACCTTC.

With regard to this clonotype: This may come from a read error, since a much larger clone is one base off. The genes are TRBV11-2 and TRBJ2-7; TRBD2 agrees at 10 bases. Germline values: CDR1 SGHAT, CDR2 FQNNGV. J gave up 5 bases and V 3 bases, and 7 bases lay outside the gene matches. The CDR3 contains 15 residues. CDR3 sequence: CASSLSTSGNHEQYF. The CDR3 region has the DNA TGTGCCAGCAGCTTGAGTACTAGCGGGAACCACGAGCAGTACTTC.

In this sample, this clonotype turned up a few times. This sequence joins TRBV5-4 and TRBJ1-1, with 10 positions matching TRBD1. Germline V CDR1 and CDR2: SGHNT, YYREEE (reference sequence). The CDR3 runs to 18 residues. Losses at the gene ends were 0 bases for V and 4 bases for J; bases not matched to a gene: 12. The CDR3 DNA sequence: TGTGCCAGCAGCTTGGACCCGGGACAGGGGCCCCTCGGCACTGAAGCTTTCTTT. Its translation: CASSLDPGQGPLGTEAFF. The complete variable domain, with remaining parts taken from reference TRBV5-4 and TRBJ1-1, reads ETGVTQSPTHLIKTRGQQVTLRCSSQSGHNTVSWYQQALGQGPQFIFQYYREEENGRGNFPPRFSGLQFPNYSSELNVNALELDDSALYLCASSLDPGQGPLGTEAFFGQGTRLTVV.

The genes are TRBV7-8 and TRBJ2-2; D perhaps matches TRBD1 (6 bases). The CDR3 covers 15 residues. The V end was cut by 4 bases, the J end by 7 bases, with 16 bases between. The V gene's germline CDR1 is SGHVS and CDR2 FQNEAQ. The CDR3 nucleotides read TGTGCCAGCAGCTCTTACAGGGTTTCCGGCGGGGAGCTGTTTTTT. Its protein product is CASSSYRVSGGELFF.

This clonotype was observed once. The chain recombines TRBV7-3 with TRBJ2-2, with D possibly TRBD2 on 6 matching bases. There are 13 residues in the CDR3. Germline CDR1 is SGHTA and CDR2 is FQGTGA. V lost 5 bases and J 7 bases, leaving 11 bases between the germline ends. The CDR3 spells CASSPGRLGELFF. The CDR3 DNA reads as TGTGCCAGCAGCCCCGGGAGACTCGGGGAGCTGTTTTTT.

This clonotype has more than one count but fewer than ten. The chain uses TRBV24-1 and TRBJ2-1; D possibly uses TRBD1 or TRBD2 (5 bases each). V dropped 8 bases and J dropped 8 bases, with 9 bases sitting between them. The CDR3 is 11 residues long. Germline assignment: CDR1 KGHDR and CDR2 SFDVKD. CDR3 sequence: CATIRDDEQFF. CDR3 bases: TGTGCCACCATCAGGGACGATGAGCAGTTCTTC.

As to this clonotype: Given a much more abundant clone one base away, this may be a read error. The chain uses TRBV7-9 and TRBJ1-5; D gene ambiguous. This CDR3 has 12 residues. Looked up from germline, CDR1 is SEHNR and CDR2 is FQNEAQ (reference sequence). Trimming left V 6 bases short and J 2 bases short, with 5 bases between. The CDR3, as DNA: TGTGCCAGCAGTCACCGCAATCAGCCCCAGCATTTT. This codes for CASSHRNQPQHF.

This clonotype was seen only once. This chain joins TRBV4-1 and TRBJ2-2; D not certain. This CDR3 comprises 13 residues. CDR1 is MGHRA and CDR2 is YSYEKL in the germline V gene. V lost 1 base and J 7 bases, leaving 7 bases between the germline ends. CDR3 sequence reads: CASSQGISGELFF. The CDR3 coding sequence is TGCGCCAGCAGCCAAGGGATCAGCGGGGAGCTGTTTTTT.

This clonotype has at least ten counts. CDR3 loop: CASSGGTSGSTYEQYF. CDR3 in DNA: TGTGCCAGCAGTGGGGGGACTAGCGGGAGTACCTACGAGCAGTACTTC. This chain joins TRBV2 and TRBJ2-7; 14 bases match TRBD2. Germline CDR1 SNHLY, CDR2 FYNNEI. Germline trimming cut 4 bases from V and 2 bases from J; bases unmatched to any gene: 4. This CDR3 comprises 16 residues.

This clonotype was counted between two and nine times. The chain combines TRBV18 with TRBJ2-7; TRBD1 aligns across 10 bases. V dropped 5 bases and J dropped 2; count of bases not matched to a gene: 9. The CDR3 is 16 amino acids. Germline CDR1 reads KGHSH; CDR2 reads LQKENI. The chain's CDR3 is CASSFIIGTGAYEQYF. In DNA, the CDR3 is TGTGCCAGCTCATTTATTATAGGGACAGGGGCCTACGAGCAGTACTTC.

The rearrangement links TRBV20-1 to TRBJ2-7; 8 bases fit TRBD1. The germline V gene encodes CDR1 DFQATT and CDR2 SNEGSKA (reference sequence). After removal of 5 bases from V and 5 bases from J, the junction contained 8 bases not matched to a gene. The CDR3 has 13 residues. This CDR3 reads CSAEPGQVHEQYF. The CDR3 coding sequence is TGCAGTGCTGAGCCGGGACAGGTCCACGAGCAGTACTTC.

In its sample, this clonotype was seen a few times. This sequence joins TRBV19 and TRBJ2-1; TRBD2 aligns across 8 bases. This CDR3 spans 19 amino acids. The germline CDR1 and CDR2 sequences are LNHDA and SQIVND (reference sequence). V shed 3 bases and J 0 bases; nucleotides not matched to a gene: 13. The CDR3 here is CASSMDNIIAGSSYNEQFF. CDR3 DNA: TGTGCCAGTAGTATGGATAATATTATAGCGGGGAGCTCCTACAATGAGCAGTTCTTC.

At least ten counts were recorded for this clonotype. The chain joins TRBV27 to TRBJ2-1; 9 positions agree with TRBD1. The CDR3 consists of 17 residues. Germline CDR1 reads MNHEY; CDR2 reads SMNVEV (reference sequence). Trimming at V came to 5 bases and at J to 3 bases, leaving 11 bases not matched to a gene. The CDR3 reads CASSKDPGTGNYNEQFF. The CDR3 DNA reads TGTGCCAGCAGTAAGGATCCTGGGACAGGGAACTACAATGAGCAGTTCTTC.